This T cell receptor beta chain stems from a study of shared clonotypes between healthy human individuals. As for the study in general: Samples came from two female and three male donors aged 18 to 49. Study-wide results and caveats: The sharing of 5% to 5.5% of naive CD4 clonotypes was seen across a handful of donors.

Clones were read by immunoSEQ multiplex PCR, and TCRdb kept only the in-frame ones, dropping some. The table shows some 2.1 million clones, with over 85% occurring only once. Naive CD8 isolation took CD45RO-negative cells positively selected for CCR7 and excluded terminally differentiated effector memory CD45RA+ cells. Concerning this clone: The antigen remains unidentified.

There are 14 residues in the CDR3. Trimming removed 5 bases at V and 4 bases at J, with 14 bases between. Germline V gene data show CDR1 as GTSNPN and CDR2 as SVGIG (reference sequence). Sequencing was performed on naive CD8+ T cells from PBMCs. The chain employs TRBV30 and TRBJ1-4; D perhaps matches TRBD1 (5 bases). This clonotype originated in a man aged 18 to 30 in good health. Some clones in this sample may be carry-over from other donors' samples. Here the CDR3 reads CAWGRDLLNEKLFF. The CDR3 DNA reads TGTGCCTGGGGAAGGGACCTACTTAATGAAAAACTGTTTTTT.